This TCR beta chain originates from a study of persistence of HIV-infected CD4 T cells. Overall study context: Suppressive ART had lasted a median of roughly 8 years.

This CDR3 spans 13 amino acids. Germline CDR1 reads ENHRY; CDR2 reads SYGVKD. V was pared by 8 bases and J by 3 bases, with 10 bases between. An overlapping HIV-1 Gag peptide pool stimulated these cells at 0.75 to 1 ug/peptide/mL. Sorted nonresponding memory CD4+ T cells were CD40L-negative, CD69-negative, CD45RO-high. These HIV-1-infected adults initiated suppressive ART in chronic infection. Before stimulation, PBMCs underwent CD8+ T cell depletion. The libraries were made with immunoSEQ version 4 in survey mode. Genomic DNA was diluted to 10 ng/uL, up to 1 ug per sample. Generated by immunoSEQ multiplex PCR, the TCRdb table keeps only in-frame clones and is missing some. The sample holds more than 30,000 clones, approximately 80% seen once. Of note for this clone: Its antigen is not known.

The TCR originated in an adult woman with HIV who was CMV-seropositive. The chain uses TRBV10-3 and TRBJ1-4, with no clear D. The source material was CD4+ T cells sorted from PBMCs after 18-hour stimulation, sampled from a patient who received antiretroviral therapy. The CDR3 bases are TGTGCCATCGGCGGGAGAGCTAATGAAAAACTGTTTTTT. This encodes CAIGGRANEKLFF.